The 2 T cell receptor beta chains in this list originate from one sample, sequenced in a study of cytomegalovirus exposure and HLA in healthy donors. Both 60 Vbeta primers and 13 Jbeta primers went into the PCR. Profiled with immunoSEQ multiplex PCR; TCRdb holds only in-frame clones, not every one. In the table there are some 38,000 clones, more than 50% of which are singletons. The material sequenced was PBMCs. These receptors came from a woman aged 40 to 50 in good health and CMV-seropositive.

V usage is TRBV6-4 and J usage is TRBJ2-1; 12 nucleotides line up with TRBD2. CDR1 is MRHNA and CDR2 is SNTAGT in the germline V gene. CDR3 size: 16 residues. The V gene end was trimmed by 2 bases and the J gene end by 4 bases; junction bases not matched to a gene: 3. The CDR3 region has the DNA TGTGCCAGCAGTGACCATGGACTAGCGGGGTACAATGAGCAGTTCTTC. It encodes CASSDHGLAGYNEQFF.

This clone came up a few times. V usage is TRBV15 and J usage is TRBJ1-4; D is possibly TRBD1 (5 bases). Trimming pared 0 bases from V and 8 bases from J, leaving 10 bases between. This CDR3 has 14 residues. The germline CDR1 and CDR2 sequences are LNHNV and YYDKDF (reference sequence). DNA of the CDR3: TGTGCCACCAGCAGAGATCGGGGGAGAGAAAAACTGTTTTTT. As protein: CATSRDRGREKLFF.